Given below is one T cell receptor (beta chain) in context. This record comes from a study of T cell responses to AZD1222 COVID-19 vaccine. CDR3 length: 15 amino acids. V trimming: 5 bases; J trimming: 6 bases; junction bases outside the gene matches: 8. In germline, CDR1 is LNHDA, CDR2 SQIVND (reference sequence). TCRdb's copy holds only in-frame clones and misses some; the assay was immunoSEQ multiplex PCR. The data show more than 70,000 clones, more than 90% seen once. The origin of this receptor is an adult in good health. The starting material was peripheral blood, obtained on day 0 of AZD1222 vaccination. The chain recombines TRBV19 with TRBJ1-5; 9 bases align to TRBD1. The CDR3 nucleotides read TGTGCCAGTAGTGCCGCACAGGGGGCCGGTCAGCCCCAGCATTTT. This encodes CASSAAQGAGQPQHF.